This T cell receptor (beta chain) was recorded in a study of cytomegalovirus exposure and HLA in healthy donors. Study-level points and caveats: Through in vitro validation, a few CMV-associated chains were shown to be specific for CMV antigens.

In germline, CDR1 is SGHRS, CDR2 YFSETQ. V was pared by 0 bases and J by 7 bases, with 10 bases of the junction left unmatched. The CDR3 totals 17 residues. In regard to this clone: Its antigen is unknown.

Measured with immunoSEQ multiplex PCR; TCRdb has only the in-frame clones, and not every one. Of under 200,000 clones detected, approximately 86% appear once; the ten largest clones hold around 2%. V usage is TRBV5-1 and J usage is TRBJ2-2; 9 positions agree with TRBD1. The receptor comes from a woman younger than 35 in good health and CMV-seronegative. The sample comprised PBMCs. CDR3 nucleotide sequence: TGCGCCAGCAGCTTGGCCGTAACCGGACAGGGGAACGGGGAGCTGTTTTTT. Amino acid sequence: CASSLAVTGQGNGELFF.